This entry describes one T cell receptor beta chain. Its antigen is not identified. The sample comes from a study of CD8+CD57+ T cells in acquired aplastic anemia. Study-wide background: Mean DNA quantity obtained from sorted CD4+ and CD8+ cells was 3 to 4 ug. Healthy donors averaged approximately 9.9 million reads for CD4+ cells. Study findings and constraints: The study identified twenty-nine CD8+ CDR3 sequences shared by patients and controls.

The germline CDR1 and CDR2 sequences are LNHNV and YYDKDF (reference sequence). The CDR3 extends over 15 amino acids. Trimming pared 1 base from V and 2 bases from J, leaving 11 bases between. Genomic DNA templated the TCR beta VDJ and CDR3 profiling. MiXCR, applied by TCRdb to the reads, yields one record per CDR3 protein. The data show about 180,000 distinct CDR3 sequences, 35% to 50% seen once. Sequenced material: sorted CD4+, CD8+, or CD8+CD57+ T cells (not recorded which) from PBMCs. The chain recombines TRBV15 with TRBJ1-2, with a weak D call TRBD1 (6 bases). The sequence came from a human donor in good health. The CDR3 here is CATSRARTANYGYTF. In DNA form, the CDR3 reads TGTGCCACCAGCAGAGCCCGGACAGCCAACTATGGCTACACCTTC.